The 8 T cell receptor beta chains presented below share a single source sample, sequenced in a study of shared clonotypes between healthy human individuals. Measured with immunoSEQ multiplex PCR; TCRdb has only the in-frame clones, and not every one. The data show roughly 300,000 clones, with around 87% seen just once and around 15% held by the top ten. The sample comprised memory CD8+ T cells sorted from blood. Subset noted: CD45RO+ cells pooled with CCR7-negative TemRA cells. These TCRs come from a man between 18 and 29 years old in good health.

This clone was seen just once. The chain joins TRBV9 to TRBJ2-3, with D possibly called TRBD1 or TRBD2 (5 bases each). Trimming took off 0 bases at V and 4 bases at J, with 21 bases between the two ends. Germline assignment: CDR1 SGDLS and CDR2 YYNGEE. The CDR3 is 18 amino acids. CDR3 sequence reads: CASSVVPVGQGGSDTQYF. The CDR3 DNA is TGTGCCAGCAGCGTAGTGCCGGTTGGGCAGGGCGGGTCAGATACGCAGTATTTT.

The chain couples TRBV29-1 to TRBJ1-2; D is perhaps TRBD1 (5 bases). Looked up from germline, CDR1 is SQVTM and CDR2 is ANQGSEA. V was trimmed by 0 bases and J by 5 bases, leaving 16 bases between them. The CDR3 covers 15 residues. CDR3 in DNA: TGCAGCGTTGAAGACTCAATGACAGTTCTATATGGCTACACCTTC. Its protein is CSVEDSMTVLYGYTF.

The rearrangement links TRBV11-1 to TRBJ2-7; D unresolved. V lost 0 bases and J lost 3, with 6 bases in between. The CDR3 has 13 amino acids. CDR1 and CDR2 (germline): SGHAT, FQDESV (reference sequence). The CDR3 protein is CASSLAGNYEQYF. The CDR3 DNA reads TGTGCCAGCAGCTTAGCGGGTAACTACGAGCAGTACTTC.

CDR3 nucleotide sequence: TGTGCCAGCAGCCCCGGACTAGCGGGGGCTCCTACATTTTTAAATGAGCAGTTCTTC. Encoded protein: CASSPGLAGAPTFLNEQFF. The gene calls are TRBV7-8 and TRBJ2-1; TRBD2 aligns across 13 bases. V shed 5 bases, J shed 7 bases, and the junction held 17 bases outside the gene matches. Germline-derived CDR1 and CDR2 are SGHVS and FQNEAQ. The CDR3 is 19 residues long.

The rearrangement joins TRBV5-4 to TRBJ2-7; D remains unclear. Germline V gene sequence: CDR1 SGHNT, CDR2 YYREEE (reference sequence). This CDR3 has 12 amino acids. V lost 0 bases to trimming and J lost 6 bases, with 7 bases between them. This CDR3 reads CASSLESGEQYF. CDR3 in DNA: TGTGCCAGCAGCTTGGAATCGGGCGAGCAGTACTTC.

The CDR3, as DNA: TGTGCCAGCAGATCCGGGACAGACATCTACGAGCAGTACTTC. This encodes CASRSGTDIYEQYF. This chain connects TRBV28 to TRBJ2-7; 7 bases line up with TRBD1. The CDR3 has 14 amino acids. V lost 6 bases and J lost 3; bases outside the gene matches: 8. Germline assignment: CDR1 MDHEN and CDR2 SYDVKM. Using reference TRBV28 and TRBJ2-7 for the parts outside the CDR3, the full variable domain is DVKVTQSSRYLVKRTGEKVFLECVQDMDHENMFWYRQDPGLGLRLIYFSYDVKMKEKGDIPEGYSVSREKKERFSLILESASTNQTSMYLCASRSGTDIYEQYFGPGTRLTVT.

J is TRBJ2-1 and V is TRBV27; D is ambiguous. Trimming removed 6 bases from V and 3 bases from J, with 18 bases in between. Germline V gives CDR1 MNHEY, CDR2 SMNVEV (reference sequence). CDR3 length: 16 residues. CDR3 loop: CASRPFPLQHYNEQFF. The DNA of the CDR3 is TGTGCCAGCAGACCCTTCCCACTACAACACTACAATGAGCAGTTCTTC.

Only one count was recorded for this clone. The chain joins TRBV4-3 to TRBJ2-1; D may be TRBD2 (6 bases). Trimming pared 8 bases from V and 8 bases from J, leaving 19 bases between. Germline V gene sequence: CDR1 LGHNA, CDR2 YSLEER. The CDR3 length is 14 residues. The CDR3 DNA sequence: TGCGCCAGCTCCCCGGGGGTTCGGGCGGATGAGCAGTTCTTC. This sequence encodes CASSPGVRADEQFF.